What follows describes a single T cell receptor (beta chain). As yet, its antigen is unknown. Assay: immunoSEQ multiplex PCR; the TCRdb copy retains only in-frame clones and omits some. The sample lists 150,000 to 200,000 clones; approximately 90% were seen once. The source of the sample is a study of T cell responses to AZD1222 COVID-19 vaccine. Study-level results: The sample set comprised mostly white British donors with more females, and clonal diversity was possibly underestimated. Two AZD1222 administrations were followed by greater Spike-specific TCR breadth and depth. Close to half of all spike-specific TCRs reportedly target regions of the variants that are unmutated. Vaccine-related CD4 TCRs covered spike, predominating at 160-218 and 743-854.

V lost 5 bases and J lost 3, with 18 bases in between. Germline CDR1 reads SGHRS; CDR2 reads YFSETQ. The CDR3 is 15 residues long. The chain recombines TRBV5-1 with TRBJ2-7, with TRBD1 as a possible D gene (5 bases). Specimen: peripheral blood, collected 28 days after the second dose of the MenACWY control vaccine. The clonotype originates from an adult who received the MenACWY meningococcal vaccine as a control. CDR3 DNA: TGCGCCAGCAGGCAGGGAAGTTTAGGATTCTACGAGCAGTACTTC. The encoded protein is CASRQGSLGFYEQYF.